The 9 T cell receptor beta chains given below trace back to one sample, sequenced in a study of blood T cell repertoires in COVID-19. The method was immunoSEQ multiplex PCR; TCRdb's version includes in-frame clones alone and lacks a portion of them. The sample has more than 65,000 clones, around 79% seen once; the top ten hold about 40%. Sequencing input: peripheral blood. All receptors derive from a woman between 65 and 79 years old with acute or convalescent COVID-19.

This rearrangement joins TRBV9 to TRBJ1-2; D is unresolved. V was trimmed by 0 bases and J by 6 bases, leaving 9 bases between them. Germline CDR1 and CDR2: SGDLS and YYNGEE. This CDR3 is built from 13 residues. CDR3 loop: CASSVGSRNGYTF. The CDR3 region has the DNA TGTGCCAGCAGCGTAGGATCCAGGAATGGCTACACCTTC.

This clone was picked up one time. The chain uses TRBV3-1 (or the pseudogene TRBV3-2) and TRBJ2-5; a weak D match, TRBD2 (5 bases). Germline V CDR1 and CDR2: LGHDT, YNNKEL (reference sequence). This CDR3 has 15 residues. Trimming took off 4 bases at V and 7 bases at J, with 19 bases between the two ends. CDR3 coding DNA: TGTGCCAGCAGCCCCTCCGCGGGCCCGGCAGCGACCCAGTACTTC. It encodes CASSPSAGPAATQYF.

The chain uses TRBV10-3 and TRBJ2-6; D might be TRBD1 (5 bases). Trimming pared 2 bases from V and 2 bases from J, leaving 7 bases between. The germline V gene encodes CDR1 ENHRY and CDR2 SYGVKD. CDR3 length equals 15 residues. CDR3 region: CAISEGATGANVLTF. The CDR3 DNA follows: TGTGCCATCAGTGAGGGGGCGACTGGGGCCAACGTCCTGACTTTC.

The V and J genes are TRBV15 and TRBJ2-5; possibly TRBD2 for D (5 bases). V lost 0 bases to trimming and J lost 1 base, with 18 bases between them. This CDR3 has 18 residues. CDR1 is LNHNV, CDR2 YYDKDF, per germline (reference sequence). CDR3 in amino acids: CATSRDYPTGLFQETQYF. CDR3 DNA: TGTGCCACCAGCAGAGATTACCCGACCGGACTTTTCCAAGAGACCCAGTACTTC.

Only a few counts were recorded for this clone. CDR3 bases: TGTGCCAGCAGTGAAATAGCGGGGGGCCCCGGGGGCGGGGAGCTGTTTTTT. Translating it yields CASSEIAGGPGGGELFF. The chain links TRBV2 to TRBJ2-2; 10 nucleotides line up with TRBD2. The germline V gene encodes CDR1 SNHLY and CDR2 FYNNEI. The ends lost 2 bases at V and 7 bases at J; junction bases unmatched: 10. The CDR3 covers 17 residues.

The gene calls are TRBV6-5 and TRBJ2-2; 7 nucleotides agree with TRBD2. The CDR3 runs to 14 residues. V lost 4 bases to trimming and J lost 3 bases; unmatched junction nucleotides: 2. Germline V gene sequence: CDR1 MNHEY, CDR2 SVGAGI. DNA for the CDR3: TGTGCCAGCAGTTCACTAGCGTACACCGGGGAGCTGTTTTTT. This sequence encodes CASSSLAYTGELFF.

V is TRBV2 and J is TRBJ2-5, with TRBD1 matching 11 bases. Per germline, CDR1 SNHLY and CDR2 FYNNEI. V gave up 6 bases and J gave up 5 bases; unmatched junction bases: 8. This CDR3 contains 15 residues. Here the CDR3 DNA reads TGTGCCAGCAGCGACGGACAGGGGGCGCGGGAGACCCAGTACTTC. Protein: CASSDGQGARETQYF.

Points on this clone: Other DNA sequences in the same sample also yield this CDR3. The chain has TRBV11-3 and TRBJ2-1; TRBD2 agrees at 8 bases. The CDR3 consists of 13 residues. V trimming: 9 bases; J trimming: 7 bases; junction bases outside the gene matches: 8. The germline CDR1 and CDR2 sequences are SGHNT and YENEEA. CDR3 in DNA: TGTGCCAGTTCGGGAGGGTCGGGTAATGAGCAGTTCTTC. Residues: CASSGGSGNEQFF.

The V gene is TRBV4-2, the J gene TRBJ2-5; 9 bases agree with TRBD2. Per the germline V gene, CDR1 is LGHNA and CDR2 is YNFKEQ. The CDR3 is 16 amino acids. J was trimmed by 6 bases and V by 0 bases; bases with no gene match: 8. CDR3 DNA sequence: TGTGCCAGCAGCCAAGATGGGCGGGGGGGCCGAAAGACCCAGTACTTC. Translation: CASSQDGRGGRKTQYF.